This is a list of T cell receptor beta chains from one sample in a study of blood T cell repertoires in COVID-19. TCRdb's table, derived via immunoSEQ multiplex PCR, lists solely in-frame clones and lacks some. The sample includes more than 300,000 clones, roughly 88% seen only once; the top ten take under 2%. The specimen was peripheral blood. These receptors originate from a woman younger than 45 with COVID-19, enrolled during active disease. Each CDR3 is given with its conserved first and last residue. A D gene is named only where the DNA matches it firmly. Rows may omit the clone size; those that give it use once, few, many or a size class.

v_gene: TRBV7-9; abundance: once; j_gene: TRBJ2-3; d_gene: TRBD2; CDR3aa: CASSLGLAGGPQSQYF; CDR3nt: TGTGCCAGCAGCTTAGGACTAGCGGGGGGGCCGCAGTCGCAGTATTTT
v_gene: TRBV27; abundance: NA; j_gene: TRBJ1-5; d_gene: NA; CDR3aa: CASGDTSNQPQHF; CDR3nt: TGTGCCAGCGGGGACACTAGCAATCAGCCCCAGCATTTT
v_gene: TRBV5-1; abundance: NA; j_gene: TRBJ2-3; d_gene: TRBD1; CDR3aa: CASSLVTGGFGTDTQYF; CDR3nt: TGCGCCAGCAGCTTGGTGACAGGGGGCTTTGGCACAGATACGCAGTATTTT
v_gene: TRBV4-1; abundance: NA; j_gene: TRBJ1-1; d_gene: NA; CDR3aa: CASSQEGPPMNTEAFF; CDR3nt: TGCGCCAGCAGCCAAGAGGGGCCCCCCATGAACACTGAAGCTTTCTTT
v_gene: TRBV2; abundance: once; j_gene: TRBJ2-2; d_gene: NA; CDR3aa: CASVKTTGSNTGELFF; CDR3nt: TGTGCCAGCGTTAAAACGACAGGTTCGAACACCGGGGAGCTGTTTTTT
v_gene: TRBV6-4; abundance: NA; j_gene: TRBJ2-3; d_gene: TRBD1; CDR3aa: CASSAGQGAPDTQYF; CDR3nt: TGTGCCAGCAGTGCCGGACAGGGGGCGCCGGATACGCAGTATTTT
v_gene: TRBV28; abundance: once; j_gene: TRBJ2-1; d_gene: TRBD2; CDR3aa: CAHSSGGTYWLNEQFF; CDR3nt: TGTGCTCACTCTAGCGGGGGGACCTACTGGTTAAATGAGCAGTTCTTC
v_gene: TRBV4-2; abundance: NA; j_gene: TRBJ2-7; d_gene: NA; CDR3aa: CASSQDKTTYEQYF; CDR3nt: TGTGCCAGCAGCCAAGATAAGACTACCTACGAGCAGTACTTC
v_gene: TRBV9; abundance: NA; j_gene: TRBJ2-1; d_gene: TRBD2; CDR3aa: CASNTPRGGSYNEQFF; CDR3nt: TGTGCCAGCAACACACCCCGGGGGGGCTCTTACAATGAGCAGTTCTTC
v_gene: TRBV7-9; abundance: NA; j_gene: TRBJ2-7; d_gene: TRBD2; CDR3aa: CASSLLAGLYEQYF; CDR3nt: TGTGCCAGCAGTTTACTAGCGGGGTTGTACGAGCAGTACTTC
v_gene: TRBV9; abundance: NA; j_gene: TRBJ2-3; d_gene: NA; CDR3aa: CASSVSGSFGNTQYF; CDR3nt: TGTGCCAGCAGCGTATCGGGAAGCTTTGGAAATACGCAGTATTTT
v_gene: TRBV27; abundance: NA; j_gene: TRBJ2-2; d_gene: TRBD1; CDR3aa: CASTLYAGQGAATGELFF; CDR3nt: TGTGCCAGCACCCTTTATGCCGGACAGGGGGCAGCGACCGGGGAGCTGTTTTTT
v_gene: TRBV5-1; abundance: NA; j_gene: TRBJ1-2; d_gene: TRBD1; CDR3aa: CASSSRTGYTLGGYTF; CDR3nt: TGCGCCAGCAGCAGCCGGACAGGCTACACTCTGGGAGGCTACACCTTC
v_gene: TRBV12-3/TRBV12-4; abundance: NA; j_gene: TRBJ1-3; d_gene: NA; CDR3aa: CASRPGGGNTIYF; CDR3nt: TGTGCCAGCAGACCGGGGGGTGGAAACACCATATATTTT
v_gene: TRBV7-8; abundance: once; j_gene: TRBJ1-5; d_gene: NA; CDR3aa: CASSFGTANNQPQHF; CDR3nt: TGTGCCAGCAGCTTCGGGACTGCTAACAATCAGCCCCAGCATTTT
v_gene: TRBV14; abundance: few; j_gene: TRBJ1-3; d_gene: NA; CDR3aa: CASSPLRHEALQNTIYF; CDR3nt: TGTGCCAGCAGCCCCCTCCGACACGAAGCCCTTCAAAACACCATATATTTT
v_gene: TRBV7-2; abundance: NA; j_gene: TRBJ1-3; d_gene: NA; CDR3aa: CASSLGSAAADSGNTIYF; CDR3nt: TGTGCCAGCAGCTTAGGTTCTGCGGCCGCAGACTCTGGAAACACCATATATTTT
v_gene: TRBV5-6; abundance: NA; j_gene: TRBJ1-2; d_gene: NA; CDR3aa: CASSLGLVKGYTF; CDR3nt: TGTGCCAGCAGCTTGGGACTCGTTAAGGGCTACACCTTC
v_gene: TRBV9; abundance: NA; j_gene: TRBJ2-6; d_gene: TRBD1; CDR3aa: CASSSRTGSGANVLTF; CDR3nt: TGTGCCAGCAGCTCGAGGACAGGATCCGGGGCCAACGTCCTGACTTTC
v_gene: TRBV2; abundance: few; j_gene: TRBJ1-1; d_gene: NA; CDR3aa: CASMGSMGVNTEAFF; CDR3nt: TGTGCCAGCATGGGAAGCATGGGAGTTAACACTGAAGCTTTCTTT
v_gene: TRBV24-1; abundance: NA; j_gene: TRBJ1-5; d_gene: TRBD1; CDR3aa: CATSEGQRSNQPQHF; CDR3nt: TGTGCCACCAGTGAGGGACAGCGTAGCAATCAGCCCCAGCATTTT
v_gene: TRBV5-6; abundance: NA; j_gene: TRBJ1-2; d_gene: TRBD1; CDR3aa: CASRPTGSPPYGYTF; CDR3nt: TGTGCCAGCAGACCGACAGGGAGCCCCCCCTATGGCTACACCTTC
v_gene: TRBV10-2; abundance: NA; j_gene: TRBJ2-1; d_gene: TRBD2; CDR3aa: CASSESLAGAGNEQFF; CDR3nt: TGCGCCAGCAGTGAGTCCCTAGCGGGGGCTGGGAATGAGCAGTTCTTC
v_gene: TRBV18; abundance: NA; j_gene: TRBJ1-5; d_gene: NA; CDR3aa: CASSREVGNQPQHF; CDR3nt: TGTGCCAGCTCACGAGAGGTAGGCAATCAGCCCCAGCATTTT
v_gene: TRBV9; abundance: NA; j_gene: TRBJ1-4; d_gene: NA; CDR3aa: CASSVEFGGRLFF; CDR3nt: TGTGCCAGCAGCGTAGAATTCGGGGGGAGACTGTTTTTT
v_gene: TRBV18; abundance: NA; j_gene: TRBJ1-1; d_gene: TRBD1; CDR3aa: CASSPGQGTSEAFF; CDR3nt: TGTGCCAGCTCCCCTGGACAGGGGACGTCTGAAGCTTTCTTT
v_gene: TRBV11-3; abundance: NA; j_gene: TRBJ2-7; d_gene: NA; CDR3aa: CASSDPREEDEQYF; CDR3nt: TGTGCCAGCAGCGACCCCAGGGAGGAGGACGAGCAGTACTTC
v_gene: TRBV7-3; abundance: NA; j_gene: TRBJ2-1; d_gene: NA; CDR3aa: CASSLTSIGEQFF; CDR3nt: TGTGCCAGCAGCTTAACGTCTATTGGTGAGCAGTTCTTC
v_gene: TRBV2; abundance: NA; j_gene: TRBJ1-5; d_gene: TRBD1; CDR3aa: CASSADRGGIQPQHF; CDR3nt: TGTGCCAGCAGTGCCGACAGGGGCGGGATCCAGCCCCAGCATTTT
v_gene: TRBV7-2; abundance: NA; j_gene: TRBJ1-5; d_gene: NA; CDR3aa: CASSSPRTAWAQHF; CDR3nt: TGTGCCAGCAGCTCTCCACGGACAGCCTGGGCCCAGCATTTT
v_gene: TRBV7-2; abundance: NA; j_gene: TRBJ1-6; d_gene: NA; CDR3aa: CASGSGSSYNSPLHF; CDR3nt: TGTGCCAGCGGAAGCGGGAGCTCCTATAATTCACCCCTCCACTTT
v_gene: TRBV6-5; abundance: NA; j_gene: TRBJ1-2; d_gene: NA; CDR3aa: CASRNGGAGNYGYTF; CDR3nt: TGTGCCAGCAGAAACGGGGGGGCTGGTAACTATGGCTACACCTTC
v_gene: TRBV11-3; abundance: NA; j_gene: TRBJ1-2; d_gene: NA; CDR3aa: CASSLVGGYGYTF; CDR3nt: TGTGCCAGCAGCTTAGTGGGGGGGTATGGCTACACCTTC
v_gene: TRBV11-2; abundance: NA; j_gene: TRBJ2-6; d_gene: NA; CDR3aa: CASSPAPRGPGANVLTF; CDR3nt: TGTGCCAGCAGCCCAGCCCCGCGGGGTCCCGGGGCCAACGTCCTGACTTTC
v_gene: TRBV12-3/TRBV12-4; abundance: once; j_gene: TRBJ1-1; d_gene: NA; CDR3aa: CASSLTANTEAFF; CDR3nt: TGTGCCAGCAGTTTGACAGCTAACACTGAAGCTTTCTTT
v_gene: TRBV7-9; abundance: NA; j_gene: TRBJ1-3; d_gene: NA; CDR3aa: CASSRLGGNIGNTIYF; CDR3nt: TGTGCCAGCAGCCGCTTGGGGGGGAATATTGGAAACACCATATATTTT
v_gene: TRBV6-4; abundance: NA; j_gene: TRBJ1-2; d_gene: TRBD1; CDR3aa: CASSPGGDYGYTF; CDR3nt: TGTGCCAGCAGCCCAGGGGGAGACTATGGCTACACCTTC
v_gene: TRBV3-1/TRBV3-2; abundance: NA; j_gene: TRBJ1-2; d_gene: NA; CDR3aa: CASSQVIVGSYGYTF; CDR3nt: TGTGCCAGCAGCCAAGTTATTGTGGGCAGCTATGGCTACACCTTC
v_gene: TRBV30; abundance: NA; j_gene: TRBJ2-1; d_gene: TRBD1; CDR3aa: CAWSDGQGYNEQFF; CDR3nt: TGTGCCTGGAGTGATGGACAGGGGTACAATGAGCAGTTCTTC
v_gene: TRBV30; abundance: NA; j_gene: TRBJ2-7; d_gene: TRBD2; CDR3aa: CAWSVVPGGEQYF; CDR3nt: TGTGCCTGGAGTGTGGTTCCCGGGGGGGAGCAGTACTTC
v_gene: TRBV11-3; abundance: NA; j_gene: TRBJ2-2; d_gene: TRBD1; CDR3aa: CASSPSGTGTGELFF; CDR3nt: TGTGCCAGCAGCCCATCCGGGACAGGGACCGGGGAGCTGTTTTTT
v_gene: TRBV27; abundance: NA; j_gene: TRBJ1-6; d_gene: TRBD1; CDR3aa: CASSRDSRYNSPLHF; CDR3nt: TGTGCCAGCAGCAGGGACAGCCGATATAATTCACCCCTCCACTTT
v_gene: TRBV5-6; abundance: NA; j_gene: TRBJ1-5; d_gene: NA; CDR3aa: CASSLAGEGQPQHF; CDR3nt: TGTGCCAGCAGCTTGGCCGGGGAAGGTCAGCCCCAGCATTTT
v_gene: TRBV7-8; abundance: NA; j_gene: TRBJ1-2; d_gene: NA; CDR3aa: CASSSTRGSGYGYTF; CDR3nt: TGTGCCAGCAGCTCTACCAGGGGCTCGGGCTATGGCTACACCTTC
v_gene: TRBV28; abundance: NA; j_gene: TRBJ1-5; d_gene: NA; CDR3aa: CASSLRVGSEDDQPQHF; CDR3nt: TGTGCCAGCAGTTTACGGGTCGGGAGTGAGGATGATCAGCCCCAGCATTTT
v_gene: TRBV4-3; abundance: once; j_gene: TRBJ1-5; d_gene: NA; CDR3aa: CASSQAGQGQPQHF; CDR3nt: TGCGCCAGCAGCCAAGCAGGGCAGGGTCAGCCCCAGCATTTT
v_gene: TRBV9; abundance: NA; j_gene: TRBJ2-1; d_gene: TRBD2; CDR3aa: CASSQLAGAYNEQFF; CDR3nt: TGTGCCAGCAGCCAACTAGCGGGGGCTTACAATGAGCAGTTCTTC
v_gene: TRBV18; abundance: NA; j_gene: TRBJ1-2; d_gene: TRBD1; CDR3aa: CASSPYAGQDSYGYTF; CDR3nt: TGTGCCAGCTCACCCTACGCGGGACAGGACTCCTATGGCTACACCTTC
v_gene: TRBV19; abundance: NA; j_gene: TRBJ2-1; d_gene: NA; CDR3aa: CASSTSPPSYNEQFF; CDR3nt: TGTGCCAGTAGCACTAGCCCCCCTTCCTACAATGAGCAGTTCTTC
v_gene: TRBV7-3; abundance: NA; j_gene: TRBJ1-3; d_gene: TRBD1; CDR3aa: CASSLNPQGAHSGNTIYF; CDR3nt: TGTGCCAGCAGCCTCAACCCTCAGGGGGCACACTCTGGAAACACCATATATTTT
v_gene: TRBV11-2; abundance: NA; j_gene: TRBJ1-6; d_gene: NA; CDR3aa: CASRDWGRYNSPLHF; CDR3nt: TGTGCCAGCAGAGATTGGGGGCGCTATAATTCACCCCTCCACTTT
v_gene: TRBV5-1; abundance: once; j_gene: TRBJ1-2; d_gene: NA; CDR3aa: CASSPGGVRYGYTF; CDR3nt: TGCGCCAGCAGCCCCGGAGGGGTGCGGTATGGCTACACCTTC
v_gene: TRBV29-1; abundance: NA; j_gene: TRBJ2-2; d_gene: TRBD1; CDR3aa: CSVEARGQKNTGELFF; CDR3nt: TGCAGCGTTGAAGCAAGGGGACAGAAGAACACCGGGGAGCTGTTTTTT
v_gene: TRBV4-3; abundance: NA; j_gene: TRBJ1-1; d_gene: NA; CDR3aa: CASSQEAGLNTEAFF; CDR3nt: TGCGCCAGCAGCCAAGAGGCAGGGCTGAACACTGAAGCTTTCTTT
v_gene: TRBV5-5; abundance: NA; j_gene: TRBJ1-6; d_gene: TRBD1; CDR3aa: CASSLVGQGSYNSPLHF; CDR3nt: TGTGCCAGCAGCTTGGTGGGACAGGGCTCCTATAATTCACCCCTCCACTTT
v_gene: TRBV19; abundance: NA; j_gene: TRBJ2-1; d_gene: TRBD2; CDR3aa: CASSTPTSGVYNEQFF; CDR3nt: TGTGCCAGTAGTACGCCGACTAGCGGGGTGTACAATGAGCAGTTCTTC
v_gene: TRBV4-1; abundance: NA; j_gene: TRBJ1-2; d_gene: NA; CDR3aa: CASSQDIFVSGYTF; CDR3nt: TGCGCCAGCAGCCAAGATATCTTTGTCAGTGGCTACACCTTC
v_gene: TRBV2; abundance: few; j_gene: TRBJ2-2; d_gene: TRBD2; CDR3aa: CASSFLADTGELFF; CDR3nt: TGTGCCAGCAGTTTCCTAGCGGACACCGGGGAGCTGTTTTTT